A single sample is the source of the 32 T cell receptor beta chains below, sequenced in a study of regulatory T cells in long-lasting Graves disease. Indicated time point: persistent/refractory GD, antithyroid drugs over 5 years with positive TRAb. The TCR library was made from RNA extracted from PBMCs. Building the TCR beta libraries relied on iRepertoire HTBI primers, and CDR3 regions underwent Arm-PCR. TCRdb independently ran MiXCR on the multiplex PCR reads; one entry per CDR3 protein. The sample records 650,000 to 700,000 distinct CDR3 sequences, 25% to 30% being singletons. The sequences come from peripheral blood mononuclear cells (PBMCs), collected when the disease was refractory, from a patient treated with antithyroid drugs. All receptors derive from a female donor with Graves disease.

V is TRBV5-1 and J is TRBJ1-4, with no clear D. Germline V gene sequence: CDR1 SGHRS, CDR2 YFSETQ. This CDR3 is built from 16 residues. Deletions cut 0 bases from V and 7 bases from J, with 16 bases between. The CDR3 sequence is CASSLVDGRGSEKLFF. In DNA form, the CDR3 reads TGCGCCAGCAGCTTGGTCGACGGACGAGGGTCTGAAAAACTGTTTTTT.

The chain has TRBV19 and TRBJ2-2, with 8 bases identical to TRBD2. This CDR3 has 16 residues. V dropped 3 bases and J dropped 6; count of bases not matched to a gene: 9. Germline V lookup: CDR1 LNHDA, CDR2 SQIVND (reference sequence). The CDR3 loop reads CASSMVAGGYSGELFF. In nucleotides, the CDR3 is TGTGCCAGTAGTATGGTGGCGGGAGGTTACTCCGGGGAGCTGTTTTTT.

V usage is TRBV5-1 and J usage is TRBJ1-4; TRBD1 agrees at 8 bases. CDR1 and CDR2 from the germline V gene are SGHRS and YFSETQ. With V trimmed by 3 bases and J by 5 bases, 6 bases remained unmatched. CDR3 length: 15 amino acids. CDR3 nucleotide sequence: TGCGCCAGCAGCTACCAGGGGGCGGGAAATGAAAAACTGTTTTTT. Translated: CASSYQGAGNEKLFF. Filled out from reference TRBV5-1 and TRBJ1-4, the complete variable domain reads KAGVTQTPRYLIKTRGQQVTLSCSPISGHRSVSWYQQTPGQGLQFLFEYFSETQRNKGNFPGRFSGRQFSNSRSEMNVSTLELGDSALYLCASSYQGAGNEKLFFGSGTQLSVL.

Regarding this clonotype: The germline gene is not matched at one end of the junction; a read error may be the cause. The J gene is TRBJ1-1, the V gene TRBV5-1; 7 bases align to TRBD1. The CDR3 contains 15 residues. Germline V gene sequence: CDR1 SGHRS, CDR2 YFSETQ. The CDR3 bases are TGCGTCAGCAGCTCCCCATCACAGGGGACCACTGAAGCTTTCTTT. This translates into CVSSSPSQGTTEAFF.

The chain carries TRBV6-5 and TRBJ1-2; possibly TRBD1 for D (6 bases). CDR1 is MNHEY and CDR2 is SVGAGI in the germline V gene. Trimming took off 0 bases at V and 3 bases at J, with 11 bases between the two ends. This CDR3 has 15 residues. The CDR3 region is CASSYSGAGYYGYTF. Here the CDR3 DNA reads TGTGCCAGCAGTTACTCGGGGGCAGGGTACTATGGCTACACCTTC.

Comment on this clonotype: One base away lies a much larger clone, so this may be a sequencing read error. The gene calls are TRBV18 and TRBJ1-1, with D uncertain. The CDR3 runs to 13 residues. Trimming took 2 bases from V and 4 from J, leaving 8 bases between them. Germline lookup yields CDR1 KGHSH and CDR2 LQKENI. The CDR3 bases are TGTGCCAGCTCACCAGTGATGAGCACTGAAGCTTTCTTT. Protein sequence: CASSPVMSTEAFF.

Note on this clonotype: This likely came from a read error, as a far larger clone is one base away. The chain uses TRBV6-9 and TRBJ2-2, with D unresolved. Germline CDR1 and CDR2: MNHGY and SVAAGI. Trimming took off 3 bases at V and 3 bases at J, with 5 bases between the two ends. This CDR3 has 13 amino acids. The CDR3 DNA reads TGTGCCAGCAGTTACAAGGACACCGGGGAGCTGTTTTTT. Translating it yields CASSYKDTGELFF.

This clonotype was found many times. The rearrangement joins TRBV11-2 to TRBJ1-1; D is ambiguous. Germline lookup yields CDR1 SGHAT and CDR2 FQNNGV. The CDR3 totals 17 residues. Trimming shortened V by 3 bases and J by 1 base, and 18 bases separated the two germline ends. CDR3 DNA: TGTGCCAGCAGCTTCGGTTCTAGGCGGGTGGCGAACACTGAAGCTTTCTTT. It is translated as CASSFGSRRVANTEAFF.

The CDR3 nucleotides read TGCAGTGCTAGAGGGACTAGCGGAAACTACGAGCAGTACTTC. As protein: CSARGTSGNYEQYF. The V gene is TRBV20-1, the J gene TRBJ2-7; 10 bases are a match to TRBD2. The CDR3 has 14 residues. V was pared by 1 base and J by 3 bases, with 3 bases of the junction left unmatched. CDR1 DFQATT and CDR2 SNEGSKA come from the germline V gene (reference sequence).

The gene calls are TRBV6-1 and TRBJ1-4; a weak D match, TRBD1 (5 bases). Germline CDR1 is MNHNS and CDR2 is SASEGT. V was trimmed by 7 bases and J by 1 base, leaving 10 bases between them. This CDR3 has 14 residues. This CDR3 is CASTRDRTNEKLFF. CDR3 DNA sequence: TGTGCCAGCACCCGCGACAGAACTAATGAAAAACTGTTTTTT.

The chain carries TRBV28 and TRBJ1-2, with TRBD1 as a possible D gene (6 bases). V dropped 7 bases and J dropped 2 bases, with 14 bases sitting between them. This CDR3 has 14 amino acids. CDR1 and CDR2 (germline): MDHEN, SYDVKM. CDR3 residues: CASTLGGGNYGYTF. CDR3 DNA: TGTGCCAGCACTCTAGGGGGGGGCAACTATGGCTACACCTTC.

The chain couples TRBV2 to TRBJ1-6; 7 positions match TRBD1. Germline CDR1 and CDR2: SNHLY and FYNNEI. The junction had 7 bases not matched to a gene; V was cut back by 7 bases and J by 1 base. The CDR3 has 16 residues. CDR3 nucleotides: TGTGCCAGCACCGACGACAGGGATTCCTATAATTCACCCCTCCACTTT. Its translation: CASTDDRDSYNSPLHF.

The table lists this clonotype with a few counts. This chain uses TRBV11-2 with TRBJ2-7, with 11 bases identical to TRBD1. This CDR3 spans 15 amino acids. The junction had 11 bases not matched to a gene; V was cut back by 7 bases and J by 6 bases. The V gene's germline CDR1 is SGHAT and CDR2 FQNNGV. The CDR3 nucleotides are TGTGCCAGCAAAGAATCCTCGGACAGGGGGCTCGAGCAGTACTTC. It translates to CASKESSDRGLEQYF.

This clonotype occurred many times. V and J are TRBV2 and TRBJ1-4; D is undetermined. With 2 bases removed from V and 4 bases from J, the gap between germline ends came to 11 bases. The CDR3 is 15 residues long. CDR1 is SNHLY, CDR2 FYNNEI, per germline. CDR3 sequence (DNA): TGTGCCAGCAGTGAAATTGTGGTCGTTAATGAAAAACTGTTTTTT. Amino acid sequence: CASSEIVVVNEKLFF.

V is TRBV27 and J is TRBJ2-7, with TRBD2 identical over 11 bases. This CDR3 has 15 amino acids. Germline-derived CDR1 and CDR2 are MNHEY and SMNVEV (reference sequence). Trimming removed 3 bases from V and 5 bases from J; junction bases left unmatched: 6. CDR3 nucleotides: TGTGCCAGCAGTTTTAGCGGGAGGGCCTCGGACGAGCAGTACTTC. This gives the protein CASSFSGRASDEQYF.

This clonotype was seen a handful of times. The rearrangement links TRBV29-1 to TRBJ2-7; 9 bases align to TRBD2. The length of the CDR3 is 15 residues. The V gene's germline CDR1 is SQVTM and CDR2 ANQGSEA. The trim removed 4 bases at V and 0 bases at J, leaving 7 bases unmatched. The CDR3, as DNA: TGCAGCGTTGCGGGTGGCGGGAGGGTCTCCTACGAGCAGTACTTC. It codes for CSVAGGGRVSYEQYF.

This clonotype is a singleton in its sample. The V and J genes are TRBV7-6 and TRBJ1-1, with 7 positions matching TRBD1. V was pared by 4 bases and J by 6 bases, with 14 bases of the junction left unmatched. The CDR3 has 16 amino acids. Germline-derived CDR1 and CDR2 are SGHVS and FNYEAQ. The CDR3 region has the DNA TGTGCCAGCAGCTGGAGAACCGGGACAGTTTCCGCTGAAGCTTTCTTT. The encoded protein is CASSWRTGTVSAEAFF.

V usage is TRBV28 and J usage is TRBJ1-3; 7 nucleotides agree with TRBD1. CDR3 size: 17 residues. CDR1 and CDR2 (germline): MDHEN, SYDVKM. J lost 0 bases, V lost 5 bases, and 10 bases had no gene match. CDR3 protein: CASSQTPGQFSGNTIYF. CDR3 sequence (DNA): TGTGCCAGCAGTCAGACACCGGGACAGTTCTCTGGAAACACCATATATTTT.

This clonotype was seen only a few times. V usage is TRBV28 and J usage is TRBJ1-1; 8 nucleotides line up with TRBD1. This CDR3 has 19 residues. Germline V gives CDR1 MDHEN, CDR2 SYDVKM. The junction had 19 bases not matched to a gene; V was cut back by 6 bases and J by 1 base. CDR3 amino acids: CASRPSLRLQGAWNTEAFF. CDR3 sequence (DNA): TGTGCCAGCAGACCCTCACTCCGTCTTCAGGGGGCTTGGAACACTGAAGCTTTCTTT. Full variable domain (rest looked up from reference TRBV28 and TRBJ1-1): DVKVTQSSRYLVKRTGEKVFLECVQDMDHENMFWYRQDPGLGLRLIYFSYDVKMKEKGDIPEGYSVSREKKERFSLILESASTNQTSMYLCASRPSLRLQGAWNTEAFFGQGTRLTVV.

The genes are TRBV5-5 and TRBJ1-2, with a possible D match to TRBD1 (5 bases). This CDR3 contains 15 residues. The germline CDR1 and CDR2 sequences are SGHKS and YYEKEE (reference sequence). Trimming shortened V by 1 base and J by 3 bases, and 13 bases separated the two germline ends. CDR3 residues: CASSLSEGTYYGYTF. Here the CDR3 DNA reads TGTGCCAGCAGCTTGTCGGAGGGGACCTACTATGGCTACACCTTC.

The V call is TRBV3-1, the J call TRBJ1-2, with D perhaps matching TRBD1 (5 bases). V was clipped by 2 bases and J by 5 bases, with 21 bases between them. Germline CDR1 and CDR2: LGHDT and YNNKEL (reference sequence). The CDR3 length is 17 residues. The CDR3 coding sequence is TGTGCCAGCAGCCAATATCCCCCGACAGACCAAAAATATGGCTACACCTTC. This codes for CASSQYPPTDQKYGYTF.

This clonotype came up a few times. The chain uses TRBV10-2 and TRBJ2-5, with a possible D match to TRBD2 (5 bases). CDR1 is WSHSY and CDR2 is SAAADI in the germline V gene. The CDR3 covers 13 residues. Trimming took off 6 bases at V and 2 bases at J, with 10 bases between the two ends. The CDR3 loop is CASSQAVQETQYF. CDR3 in DNA: TGCGCCAGCAGCCAAGCGGTACAAGAGACCCAGTACTTC.

The chain is built from TRBV11-2 and TRBJ2-2; 15 bases align to TRBD2. The CDR3 spans 18 residues. Germline V gene sequence: CDR1 SGHAT, CDR2 FQNNGV. The J segment lost 3 bases and the V segment lost 3 bases, leaving 5 bases of the junction unmatched. The CDR3: CASSFGLAGGWDTGELFF. The DNA of the CDR3 is TGTGCCAGCAGCTTCGGACTAGCGGGAGGGTGGGACACCGGGGAGCTGTTTTTT. The variable domain in full, with the rest retrieved from reference TRBV11-2 and TRBJ2-2, is EAGVAQSPRYKIIEKRQSVAFWCNPISGHATLYWYQQILGQGPKLLIQFQNNGVVDDSQLPKDRFSAERLKGVDSTLKIQPAKLEDSAVYLCASSFGLAGGWDTGELFFGEGSRLTVL.

V is TRBV9 and J is TRBJ1-2; D gene uncertain. In germline, CDR1 is SGDLS, CDR2 YYNGEE. Trimming shortened V by 3 bases and J by 2 bases, and 11 bases separated the two germline ends. The CDR3 sequence is 14 residues long. CDR3 residues: CASSATTANYGYTF. CDR3 coding DNA: TGTGCCAGCAGCGCGACAACGGCCAACTATGGCTACACCTTC.

The sample holds a few counts of this clonotype. The CDR3 DNA follows: TGTGCCAGCAGCTTTCATGGACAAGAGACCCAGTACTTC. Its translation is CASSFHGQETQYF. This chain joins TRBV7-9 and TRBJ2-5; D is unresolved. The CDR3 length is 13 residues. The V gene's germline CDR1 is SEHNR and CDR2 FQNEAQ (reference sequence). Trimming removed 3 bases from V and 2 bases from J, with 7 bases in between. Combining the CDR3 with reference TRBV7-9 and TRBJ2-5 gives the whole variable domain DTGVSQNPRHKITKRGQNVTFRCDPISEHNRLYWYRQTLGQGPEFLTYFQNEAQLEKSRLLSDRFSAERPKGSFSTLEIQRTEQGDSAMYLCASSFHGQETQYFGPGTRLLVL.

J is TRBJ1-4 and V is TRBV13; 7 bases map to TRBD1. V gave up 5 bases and J gave up 7 bases; unmatched junction bases: 13. This CDR3 is 16 amino acids long. From germline, CDR1 is PRHDT and CDR2 FYEKMQ (reference sequence). The CDR3 DNA follows: TGTGCCAGCAGCCGCCAAAGAGGGGGCGCGGGTGAAAAACTGTTTTTT. It codes for CASSRQRGGAGEKLFF.

The rearrangement joins TRBV30 to TRBJ2-6; D might be TRBD2 (5 bases). The CDR3 contains 15 residues. Per the germline V gene, CDR1 is GTSNPN and CDR2 is SVGIG (reference sequence). The V and J ends lost 2 bases and 1 base respectively, with 9 bases between them. The CDR3 DNA is TGTGCCTGGAGTAAGGGAGAATCTGGGGCCAACGTCCTGACTTTC. Protein sequence: CAWSKGESGANVLTF.

A few counts support this clonotype. V is TRBV6-1 and J is TRBJ1-1; tentative D call: TRBD1 (5 bases). Trimming pared 7 bases from V and 5 bases from J, leaving 11 bases between. Germline assignment: CDR1 MNHNS and CDR2 SASEGT. The CDR3 runs to 12 residues. CDR3 region: CASKEGYTEAFF. DNA of the CDR3: TGTGCCAGCAAGGAGGGGTATACTGAAGCTTTCTTT.

This clonotype appeared many times. The V gene is TRBV2, the J gene TRBJ1-1, with a possible D match to TRBD1 (5 bases). The V and J ends lost 7 bases and 5 bases respectively, with 14 bases between them. The CDR3 runs to 13 residues. CDR1 and CDR2 (germline): SNHLY, FYNNEI. CDR3 sequence (DNA): TGTGCCAGCATCTTCAGGGAAGTGACTGAAGCTTTCTTT. It codes for CASIFREVTEAFF.

This clonotype was found many times. The J gene is TRBJ2-7, the V gene TRBV12-3 or TRBV12-4; D gene uncertain. The CDR3 totals 14 residues. The ends were cut back, 3 bases at V and 3 bases at J, with 12 bases in the middle. The CDR3 bases are TGTGCCAGCAGTTTTGACGCTCGATACTACGAGCAGTACTTC. This codes for CASSFDARYYEQYF.

This clonotype showed up just a few times. Here the CDR3 DNA reads TGCAGCGTGGACGACACGGCGGGTGGCTACACCTTC. This encodes CSVDDTAGGYTF. The chain carries TRBV29-1 and TRBJ1-2; D ambiguous. With 6 bases removed from V and 7 bases from J, the gap between germline ends came to 15 bases. CDR1 is SQVTM, CDR2 ANQGSEA, per germline. The CDR3 length is 12 residues.

This clonotype was seen a few times. The J gene is TRBJ2-7, the V gene TRBV7-6; no clear D gene. The germline V gene encodes CDR1 SGHVS and CDR2 FNYEAQ. CDR3 length: 14 amino acids. V was clipped by 0 bases and J by 2 bases, with 8 bases between them. The CDR3 DNA is TGTGCCAGCAGCTTAGCCGAGACTGCCTACGAGCAGTACTTC. As protein: CASSLAETAYEQYF.